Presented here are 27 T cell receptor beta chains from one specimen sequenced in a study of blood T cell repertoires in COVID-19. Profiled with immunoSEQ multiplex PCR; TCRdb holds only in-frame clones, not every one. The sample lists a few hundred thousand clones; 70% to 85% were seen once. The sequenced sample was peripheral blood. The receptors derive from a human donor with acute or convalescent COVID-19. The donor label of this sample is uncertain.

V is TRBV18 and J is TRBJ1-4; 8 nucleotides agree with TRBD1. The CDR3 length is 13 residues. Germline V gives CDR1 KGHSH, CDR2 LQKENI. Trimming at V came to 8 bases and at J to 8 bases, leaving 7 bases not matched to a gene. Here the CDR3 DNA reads TGTGCCAGCCGTCAGGGGGCAGGGGAAAAACTGTTTTTT. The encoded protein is CASRQGAGEKLFF.

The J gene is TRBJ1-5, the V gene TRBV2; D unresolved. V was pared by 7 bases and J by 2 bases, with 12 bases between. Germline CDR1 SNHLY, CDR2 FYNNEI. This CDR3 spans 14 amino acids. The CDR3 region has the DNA TGTGCCAGCAAAGAGTCCCATGGCAATCAGCCCCAGCATTTT. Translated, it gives CASKESHGNQPQHF.

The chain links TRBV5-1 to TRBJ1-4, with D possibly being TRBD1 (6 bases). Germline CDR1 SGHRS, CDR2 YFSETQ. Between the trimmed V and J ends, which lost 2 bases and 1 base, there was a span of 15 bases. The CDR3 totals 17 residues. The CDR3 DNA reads TGCGCCAGCAGCTTAATCCCAGGGGCTGGAACTAATGAAAAACTGTTTTTT. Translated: CASSLIPGAGTNEKLFF.

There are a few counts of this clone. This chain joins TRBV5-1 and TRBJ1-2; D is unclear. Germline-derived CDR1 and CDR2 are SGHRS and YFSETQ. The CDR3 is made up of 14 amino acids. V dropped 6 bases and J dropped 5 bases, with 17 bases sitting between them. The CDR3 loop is CASKELVEAYGYTF. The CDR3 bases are TGCGCCAGCAAAGAGTTGGTCGAAGCTTATGGCTACACCTTC.

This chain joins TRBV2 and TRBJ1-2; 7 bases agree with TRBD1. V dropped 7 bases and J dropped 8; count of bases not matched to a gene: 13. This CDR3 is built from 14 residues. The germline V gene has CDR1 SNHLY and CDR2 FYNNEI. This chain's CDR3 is CASIPVTGIYGYTF. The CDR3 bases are TGTGCCAGCATTCCCGTGACAGGGATTTACGGCTACACCTTC.

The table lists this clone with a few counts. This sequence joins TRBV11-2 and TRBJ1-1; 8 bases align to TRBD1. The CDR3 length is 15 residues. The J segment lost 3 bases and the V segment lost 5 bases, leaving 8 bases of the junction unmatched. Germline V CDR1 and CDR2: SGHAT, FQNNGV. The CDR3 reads CASSAWDRTYTEAFF. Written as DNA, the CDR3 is TGTGCCAGCAGCGCATGGGACAGGACCTACACTGAAGCTTTCTTT. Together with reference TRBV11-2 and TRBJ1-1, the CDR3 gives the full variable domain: EAGVAQSPRYKIIEKRQSVAFWCNPISGHATLYWYQQILGQGPKLLIQFQNNGVVDDSQLPKDRFSAERLKGVDSTLKIQPAKLEDSAVYLCASSAWDRTYTEAFFGQGTRLTVV.

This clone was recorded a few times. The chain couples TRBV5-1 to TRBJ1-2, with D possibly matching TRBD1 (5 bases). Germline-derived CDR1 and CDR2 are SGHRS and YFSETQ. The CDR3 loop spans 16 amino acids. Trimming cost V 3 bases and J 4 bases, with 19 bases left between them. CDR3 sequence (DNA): TGCGCCAGCAGCTCCGGATACACAGGTGAAACCTATGGCTACACCTTC. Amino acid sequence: CASSSGYTGETYGYTF.

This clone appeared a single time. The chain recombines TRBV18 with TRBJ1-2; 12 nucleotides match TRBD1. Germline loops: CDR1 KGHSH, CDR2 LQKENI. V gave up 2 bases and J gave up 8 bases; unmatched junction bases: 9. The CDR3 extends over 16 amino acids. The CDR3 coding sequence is TGTGCCAGCTCACCAATGCGGGACAGGGGGCGGCACGGCTACACCTTC. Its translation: CASSPMRDRGRHGYTF. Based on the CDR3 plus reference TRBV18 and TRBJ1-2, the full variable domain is NAGVMQNPRHLVRRRGQEARLRCSPMKGHSHVYWYRQLPEEGLKFMVYLQKENIIDESGMPKERFSAEFPKEGPSILRIQQVVRGDSAAYFCASSPMRDRGRHGYTFGSGTRLTVV.

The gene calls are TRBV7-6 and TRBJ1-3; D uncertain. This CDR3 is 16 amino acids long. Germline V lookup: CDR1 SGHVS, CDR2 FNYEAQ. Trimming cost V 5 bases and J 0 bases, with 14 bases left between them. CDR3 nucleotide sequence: TGTGCCAGCAGCCCCGTCGTGGCAGTCTCTGGAAACACCATATATTTT. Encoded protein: CASSPVVAVSGNTIYF.

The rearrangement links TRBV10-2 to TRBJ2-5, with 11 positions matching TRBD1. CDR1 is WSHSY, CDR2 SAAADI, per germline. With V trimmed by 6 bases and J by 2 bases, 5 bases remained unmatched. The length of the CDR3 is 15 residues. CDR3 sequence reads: CASSDGQGAQETQYF. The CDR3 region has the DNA TGCGCCAGCAGCGACGGACAGGGGGCTCAAGAGACCCAGTACTTC.

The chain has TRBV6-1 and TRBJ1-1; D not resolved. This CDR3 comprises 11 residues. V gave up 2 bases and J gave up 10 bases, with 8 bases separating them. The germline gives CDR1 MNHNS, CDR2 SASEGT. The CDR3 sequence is CASSENKRAFF. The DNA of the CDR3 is TGTGCCAGCAGTGAAAACAAACGAGCTTTCTTT.

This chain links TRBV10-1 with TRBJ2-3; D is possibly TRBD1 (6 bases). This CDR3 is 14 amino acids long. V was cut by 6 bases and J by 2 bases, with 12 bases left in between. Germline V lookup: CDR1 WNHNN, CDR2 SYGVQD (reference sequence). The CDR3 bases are TGCGCCAGCAGCGGGGACATCTACACAGATACGCAGTATTTT. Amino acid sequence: CASSGDIYTDTQYF.

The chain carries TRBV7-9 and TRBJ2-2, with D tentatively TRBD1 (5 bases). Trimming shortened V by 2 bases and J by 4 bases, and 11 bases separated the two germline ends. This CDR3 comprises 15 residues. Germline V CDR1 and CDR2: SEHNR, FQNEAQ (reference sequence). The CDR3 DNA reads TGTGCCAGCAGCTTAACTGGGGCCGTCACCGGGGAGCTGTTTTTT. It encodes CASSLTGAVTGELFF.

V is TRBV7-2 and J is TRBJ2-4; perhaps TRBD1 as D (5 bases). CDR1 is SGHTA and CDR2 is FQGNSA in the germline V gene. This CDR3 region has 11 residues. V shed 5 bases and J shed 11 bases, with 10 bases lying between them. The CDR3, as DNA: TGTGCCAGCAGCCCAGGGTTTGTTCAGTACTTC. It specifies CASSPGFVQYF.

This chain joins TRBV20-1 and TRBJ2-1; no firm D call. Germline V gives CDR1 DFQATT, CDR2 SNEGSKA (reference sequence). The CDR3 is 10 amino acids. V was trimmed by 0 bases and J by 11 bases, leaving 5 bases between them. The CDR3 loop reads CSARDLKQFF. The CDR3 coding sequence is TGCAGTGCTAGAGATCTTAAGCAGTTCTTC.

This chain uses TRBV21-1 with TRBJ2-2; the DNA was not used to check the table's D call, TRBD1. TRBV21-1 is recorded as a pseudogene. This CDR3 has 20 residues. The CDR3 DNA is TGTGCCAGCAGCAAACCGGACAGGAGGCGGTTCCACGCGAACACCGGGGAGCTGTTTTTT. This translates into CASSKPDRRRFHANTGELFF.

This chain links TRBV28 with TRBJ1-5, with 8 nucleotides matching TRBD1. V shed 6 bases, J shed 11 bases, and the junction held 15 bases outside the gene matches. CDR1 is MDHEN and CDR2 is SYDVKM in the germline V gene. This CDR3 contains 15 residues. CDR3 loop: CASSIRGQGAKAQHF. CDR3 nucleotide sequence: TGTGCCAGCAGCATCCGGGGCCAGGGGGCCAAAGCCCAGCATTTT.

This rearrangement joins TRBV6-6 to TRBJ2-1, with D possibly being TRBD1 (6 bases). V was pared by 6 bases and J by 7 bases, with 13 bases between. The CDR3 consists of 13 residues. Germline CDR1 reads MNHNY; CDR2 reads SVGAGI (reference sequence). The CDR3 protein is CASSSNQGNEQFF. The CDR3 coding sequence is TGTGCCAGCAGCTCAAATCAGGGGAATGAGCAGTTCTTC.

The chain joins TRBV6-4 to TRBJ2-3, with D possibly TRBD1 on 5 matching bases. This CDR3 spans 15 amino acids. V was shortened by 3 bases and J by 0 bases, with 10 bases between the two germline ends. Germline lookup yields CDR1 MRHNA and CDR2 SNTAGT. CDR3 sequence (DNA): TGTGCCAGCAGTGAGTCGACAGACAGCACAGATACGCAGTATTTT. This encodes CASSESTDSTDTQYF.

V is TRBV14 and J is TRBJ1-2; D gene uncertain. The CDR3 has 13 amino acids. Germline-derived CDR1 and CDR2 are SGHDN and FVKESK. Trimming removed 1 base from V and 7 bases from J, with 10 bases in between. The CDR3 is CASSQVQARGYTF. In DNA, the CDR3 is TGTGCCAGCAGCCAAGTCCAGGCACGTGGCTACACCTTC.

The CDR3 protein is CASSFLGGRRDTQYF. CDR3 nucleotide sequence: TGTGCCAGCAGTTTTTTGGGGGGGCGCCGGGATACGCAGTATTTT. This chain connects TRBV28 to TRBJ2-3, with a weak D call TRBD2 (7 bases). The CDR3 runs 15 residues. Trimming removed 3 bases at V and 6 bases at J, with 16 bases between. Germline V gene data show CDR1 as MDHEN and CDR2 as SYDVKM.

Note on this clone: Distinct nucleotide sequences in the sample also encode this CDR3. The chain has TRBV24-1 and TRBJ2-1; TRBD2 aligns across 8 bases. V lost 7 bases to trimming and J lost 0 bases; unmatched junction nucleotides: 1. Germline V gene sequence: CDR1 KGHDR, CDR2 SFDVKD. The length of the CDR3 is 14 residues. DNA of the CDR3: TGTGCCACCAGCCGGGGGGGCTCCTACAATGAGCAGTTCTTC. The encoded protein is CATSRGGSYNEQFF.

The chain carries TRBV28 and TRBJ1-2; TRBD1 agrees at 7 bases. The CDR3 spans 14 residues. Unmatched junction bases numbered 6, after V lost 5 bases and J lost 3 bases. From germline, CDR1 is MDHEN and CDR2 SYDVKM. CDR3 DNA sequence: TGTGCCAGCAGTCAACCGACAGGGTACTATGGCTACACCTTC. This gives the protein CASSQPTGYYGYTF.

The CDR3 protein is CASSFQGLGTEAFF. The DNA for the CDR3 is TGTGCCAGCAGCTTTCAGGGTCTGGGGACTGAAGCTTTCTTT. The chain links TRBV7-8 to TRBJ1-1; a possible D gene is TRBD1 (5 bases). V was cut by 3 bases and J by 5 bases, with 13 bases left in between. CDR3 length: 14 residues. Germline V lookup: CDR1 SGHVS, CDR2 FQNEAQ. The variable domain in full, with the rest retrieved from reference TRBV7-8 and TRBJ1-1, is GAGVSQSPRYKVAKRGQDVALRCDPISGHVSLFWYQQALGQGPEFLTYFQNEAQLDKSGLPSDRFFAERPEGSVSTLKIQRTQQEDSAVYLCASSFQGLGTEAFFGQGTRLTVV.

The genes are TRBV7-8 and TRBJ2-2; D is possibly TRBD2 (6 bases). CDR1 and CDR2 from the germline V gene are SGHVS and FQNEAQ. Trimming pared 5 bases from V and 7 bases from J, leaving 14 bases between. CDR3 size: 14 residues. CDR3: CASSLRGWGGELFF. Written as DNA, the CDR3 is TGTGCCAGCAGCCTGCGGGGTTGGGGCGGGGAGCTGTTTTTT. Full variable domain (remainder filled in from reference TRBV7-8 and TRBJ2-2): GAGVSQSPRYKVAKRGQDVALRCDPISGHVSLFWYQQALGQGPEFLTYFQNEAQLDKSGLPSDRFFAERPEGSVSTLKIQRTQQEDSAVYLCASSLRGWGGELFFGEGSRLTVL.

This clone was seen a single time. This CDR3 is CASSSSSPEQPQHF. As DNA, the CDR3 is TGTGCCAGCAGCTCCTCGAGTCCTGAGCAGCCCCAGCATTTT. The gene calls are TRBV7-9 and TRBJ1-5; D remains ambiguous. From germline, CDR1 is SEHNR and CDR2 FQNEAQ (reference sequence). The CDR3 sequence is 14 residues long. The V end lost 4 bases, the J end lost 7 bases, and 14 bases lay between the germline ends. Drawing the rest from reference TRBV7-9 and TRBJ1-5, the complete variable domain is DTGVSQNPRHKITKRGQNVTFRCDPISEHNRLYWYRQTLGQGPEFLTYFQNEAQLEKSRLLSDRFSAERPKGSFSTLEIQRTEQGDSAMYLCASSSSSPEQPQHFGDGTRLSIL.

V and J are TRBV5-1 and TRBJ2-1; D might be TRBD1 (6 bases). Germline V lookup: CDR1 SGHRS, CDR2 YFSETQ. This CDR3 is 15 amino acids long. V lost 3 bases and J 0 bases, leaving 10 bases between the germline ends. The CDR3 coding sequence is TGCGCCAGCAGCTCGCAGGGGAGCTCCTACAATGAGCAGTTCTTC. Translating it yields CASSSQGSSYNEQFF.